This entry features one T cell receptor beta chain sequence. Its antigen remains unknown. Single viable CD3+CD4+CD8-CD45RO+ cells were sorted as the memory CD4+ T cells. The data stem from a study of memory CD4+ T cells and cytomegalovirus serostatus. Study results and caveats: CD4+ memory repertoires contained about two fifths of the roughly 160 reported CMV TCRbeta sequences.

Some clones are missing from TCRdb's copy, which holds only in-frame ones; the method was immunoSEQ multiplex PCR. Of about 59,000 clones listed, approximately 78% are singletons. Per the germline V gene, CDR1 is SGHRS and CDR2 is YFSETQ. This CDR3 is 16 amino acids long. Trimming removed 5 bases at V and 4 bases at J, with 21 bases between. This clonotype originated in an adult in good health and CMV-seronegative. Source material: memory CD4+ T cells from blood. This sequence joins TRBV5-1 and TRBJ2-5, with D tentatively TRBD1 or TRBD2 (5 bases each). The CDR3 loop is CASRFGGEQGRETQYF. In DNA form, the CDR3 reads TGCGCCAGCAGATTTGGGGGAGAGCAGGGTAGAGAGACCCAGTACTTC.